Listed below are T cell receptor beta chains from one sample, sequenced in a study of blood T cell repertoires in COVID-19. Using immunoSEQ multiplex PCR, the repertoire was profiled, and TCRdb retains in-frame clones only, with some absent. The sample has 170,000 or so clones; about 90% are singletons. The sequenced material came from PBMCs or T cells enriched from blood (not recorded which). These receptor sequences come from a woman aged 45-59 years who had recovered from COVID-19. Both conserved end residues are trimmed from each CDR3.

j_call v_call cdr3_aa
TRBJ2-3 TRBV19 ASSRGLAVDTQY
TRBJ2-3 TRBV20-1 SASPADRSSTDTQY
TRBJ1-5 TRBV15 ATSRAEGARTQPQH
TRBJ1-6 TRBV4-1 ASSQGGGRPLH
TRBJ1-4 TRBV2 ASKRQGVPNEKLF
TRBJ1-6 TRBV30 AWSVPRGHSPLH
TRBJ2-1 TRBV7-9 ASSQGPGLREDEQF
TRBJ2-1 TRBV19 ASSRTSKDEQF
TRBJ1-2 TRBV5-1 ASSLMTGVNYGYT
TRBJ2-5 TRBV11-2 ASSFRQGGYQETQY
TRBJ2-1 TRBV28 ASRPPGGTYNEQF
TRBJ2-3 TRBV19 ASSIGGTDTDTQY
TRBJ1-5 TRBV3-1/TRBV3-2 ASSQDGGRNQPQH
TRBJ2-2 TRBV28 ASSPLQGGGGELF
TRBJ1-3 TRBV30 AWSIAPLHSSGNTIY
TRBJ2-4 TRBV25-1 ASSEYKPSAKNIQY
TRBJ2-1 TRBV11-2 ASSLTSGSPREQF
TRBJ2-1 TRBV11-3 ASSLVLALRGNYNEQF
TRBJ1-2 TRBV29-1 SVGELGGSYGYT
TRBJ2-5 TRBV14 ASTTSSTEETQY
TRBJ2-7 TRBV7-6 ASSLTAESSYEQY
TRBJ2-7 TRBV2 ASSRQGSEQY
TRBJ2-1 TRBV10-1 ASSASVVPGTEQF
TRBJ1-2 TRBV2 ASSVRGTGYGYT
TRBJ1-4 TRBV5-6 ASSRGQGATNEKLF
TRBJ2-7 TRBV19 ASSLYPGNYEQY
TRBJ2-7 TRBV27 ASRRDRTSGSYEQY
TRBJ2-3 TRBV7-9 ASTRAGDTDTQY
TRBJ1-1 TRBV30 AWGYRGQVTEAF
TRBJ2-1 TRBV2 ASRTLAGGPSEQF
TRBJ1-1 TRBV11-2 ASRPGGLNTEAF
TRBJ2-2 TRBV7-8 ASSSRDLVTGELF
TRBJ2-1 TRBV27 ASIGSGTFNEQF
TRBJ2-7 TRBV28 ASRGGGLSYEQY
TRBJ2-3 TRBV28 ASSDTAYSTDTDTQY
TRBJ2-1 TRBV7-8 ASSSGGNYNEQF
TRBJ2-2 TRBV2 ASRGDRGRTGELF
TRBJ1-1 TRBV29-1 SVENRGGNTEAF
TRBJ2-5 TRBV3-1/TRBV3-2 ASSHQQETQY
TRBJ2-5 TRBV7-2 ASTLGLAGGETQY
TRBJ1-1 TRBV19 ASRTPGSSTEAF
TRBJ1-3 TRBV7-9 ASSLGRGLLTGTGNTIY
TRBJ1-6 TRBV3-1/TRBV3-2 AGGTGVSPLH
TRBJ2-1 TRBV6-2/TRBV6-3 ASSYFGLAPSNEQF
TRBJ2-6 TRBV7-3 ASSSSGTVGANVLT
TRBJ2-3 TRBV11-2 ASSPRRSTDTQY
TRBJ2-3 TRBV4-1 ASSHRGPTDTQY
TRBJ2-2 TRBV30 AWSDQAGDTGELF
TRBJ2-6 TRBV5-4 ASSPPRGSSGANVLT
TRBJ1-1 TRBV14 ASSHYRNTEAF
TRBJ1-1 TRBV29-1 SVEILTSKNTEAF
TRBJ1-2 TRBV30 AWSLPGTDTNYGYT
TRBJ2-7 TRBV29-1 SVGTGMLNEQY
TRBJ1-1 TRBV29-1 SAAHGGEAF